One and the same sample provided the 27 T cell receptor beta chains below, sequenced in a study of patients and donors after allogeneic stem cell transplantation. In TCRdb, the RT-PCR reads were re-called with MiXCR into one record per CDR3 protein. Of about 110,000 distinct CDR3 sequences listed, less than 45% are singletons. The sequenced sample was blood, either unsorted or a sorted T cell fraction (not recorded which). These receptors originate from a human donor who was either an allogeneic HSCT recipient or a stem cell or donor lymphocyte infusion donor (not recorded which). It is not recorded whose cells these are; they may come from a transplant donor.

J is TRBJ1-2 and V is TRBV12-3 or TRBV12-4; D not certain. Trimming cost V 1 base and J 3 bases, with 6 bases left between them. The CDR3 is 13 residues long. CDR3 DNA: TGTGCCAGCAGTTTAGGGAGGTACTATGGCTACACCTTC. Protein sequence: CASSLGRYYGYTF.

V is TRBV20-1 and J is TRBJ2-7; D not certain. Germline assignment: CDR1 DFQATT and CDR2 SNEGSKA (reference sequence). The CDR3 consists of 15 residues. Trimming stripped 3 bases from V and 3 bases from J, with 18 bases between. CDR3 sequence reads: CSASPPNPTVYEQYF. The DNA of the CDR3 is TGCAGTGCTAGTCCGCCGAATCCTACCGTCTACGAGCAGTACTTC.

The rearrangement joins TRBV20-1 to TRBJ1-1; 7 bases are shared with TRBD1. Germline V gives CDR1 DFQATT, CDR2 SNEGSKA (reference sequence). The V segment lost 2 bases and the J segment 0 bases; nucleotides outside the gene matches: 6. CDR3 length equals 15 residues. Here the CDR3 DNA reads TGCAGTGCTAGACAGTTTGGGACAGTGAACACTGAAGCTTTCTTT. It yields the protein CSARQFGTVNTEAFF.

In this sample, this clonotype turned up a few times. The chain combines TRBV25-1 with TRBJ1-1; 8 bases align to TRBD1. The CDR3 sequence is 15 residues long. V lost 2 bases, J lost 5 bases, and 7 bases stayed unmatched. CDR1 is MGHDK and CDR2 is SYGVNS in the germline V gene. The CDR3 bases are TGTGCCAGCAGTGAACAGGGGGCTGGAGTGACTGAAGCTTTCTTT. Translated: CASSEQGAGVTEAFF.

The chain is built from TRBV7-9 and TRBJ2-3, with D perhaps matching TRBD2 (5 bases). This CDR3 is built from 14 residues. The ends were cut back, 5 bases at V and 2 bases at J, with 11 bases in the middle. From germline, CDR1 is SEHNR and CDR2 FQNEAQ (reference sequence). CDR3 protein: CASSPWGVTDTQYF. The CDR3 DNA is TGTGCCAGCAGCCCCTGGGGAGTCACAGATACGCAGTATTTT.

This clonotype has a handful of counts. The V gene is TRBV6-5, the J gene TRBJ1-6; D is unclear. The CDR3 has 12 amino acids. In germline, CDR1 is MNHEY, CDR2 SVGAGI. V lost 7 bases and J 3 bases, leaving 4 bases between the germline ends. The CDR3 DNA reads TGTGCCAGCACAGACTATAATTCACCCCTCCACTTT. Its translation is CASTDYNSPLHF.

In its sample, this clonotype was seen a few times. The V call is TRBV12-3 or TRBV12-4, the J call TRBJ2-5; weak D call: TRBD2 (5 bases). V gave up 6 bases and J gave up 1 base, with 12 bases separating them. There are 14 residues in the CDR3. The CDR3 reads CASSSGLFQETQYF. The CDR3 DNA reads TGTGCCAGCAGCTCCGGACTTTTCCAAGAGACCCAGTACTTC.

A single count supports this clonotype. The chain combines TRBV7-8 with TRBJ2-3, with D hard to call. There are 12 residues in the CDR3. Germline values: CDR1 SGHVS, CDR2 FQNEAQ. Trimming stripped 5 bases from V and 4 bases from J, with 7 bases between. The CDR3 protein is CASSRHPDTQYF. The CDR3, as DNA: TGTGCCAGCAGCCGACACCCAGATACGCAGTATTTT.

This clonotype came up a few times. J is TRBJ1-5 and V is TRBV20-1; D is perhaps TRBD1 (6 bases). Germline CDR1 and CDR2: DFQATT and SNEGSKA (reference sequence). V lost 4 bases to trimming and J lost 1 base, with 11 bases between them. This CDR3 has 14 residues. CDR3 sequence reads: CSANDDRSNQPQHF. In nucleotides, the CDR3 is TGCAGTGCTAACGATGACAGGAGCAATCAGCCCCAGCATTTT.

CDR3 DNA: TGTGCCAGCAGCTCGACTCAGGGTTTTAGTTGGGAAAACATTCAGTACTTC. It codes for CASSSTQGFSWENIQYF. The chain has TRBV5-6 and TRBJ2-4; weak D call: TRBD1 (5 bases). Trimming cost V 3 bases and J 5 bases, with 21 bases left between them. This CDR3 is 17 amino acids long. The germline CDR1 and CDR2 sequences are SGHDT and YYEEEE.

The J gene is TRBJ1-1, the V gene TRBV20-1; D is perhaps TRBD1 (5 bases). Germline assignment: CDR1 DFQATT and CDR2 SNEGSKA (reference sequence). Trimming removed 3 bases at V and 4 bases at J, with 12 bases between. This CDR3 contains 13 residues. CDR3 loop: CSARSGRGTEAFF. The DNA for the CDR3 is TGCAGTGCTAGGTCGGGAAGGGGCACTGAAGCTTTCTTT.

This clonotype was detected only a few times. The rearrangement links TRBV29-1 to TRBJ1-5; 8 bases map to TRBD1. CDR1 and CDR2 (germline): SQVTM, ANQGSEA. V trimming: 0 bases; J trimming: 8 bases; junction bases outside the gene matches: 3. The CDR3 consists of 13 residues. Written as DNA, the CDR3 is TGCAGCGTTGAAGAAGGACAGGGAAAGCCCCAGCATTTT. Protein product: CSVEEGQGKPQHF.

The V gene is TRBV7-9, the J gene TRBJ1-4; D gene uncertain. V lost 5 bases and J 7 bases, leaving 17 bases between the germline ends. Germline loops: CDR1 SEHNR, CDR2 FQNEAQ (reference sequence). The CDR3 sequence is 15 residues long. As DNA, the CDR3 is TGTGCCAGCAGCCCGATTTCCGGTATTGGTGAAAAACTGTTTTTT. It specifies CASSPISGIGEKLFF.

The rearrangement joins TRBV6-5 to TRBJ1-1, with D perhaps TRBD1 (5 bases). In germline, CDR1 is MNHEY, CDR2 SVGAGI. The CDR3 spans 14 residues. Trimming took off 4 bases at V and 5 bases at J, with 14 bases between the two ends. The DNA of the CDR3 is TGTGCCAGCAGTTTTGAGGCAGGGTTGACTGAAGCTTTCTTT. It yields the protein CASSFEAGLTEAFF.

The J gene is TRBJ2-7, the V gene TRBV20-1, with TRBD2 matching over 9 bases. V lost 3 bases to trimming and J lost 7 bases; unmatched junction nucleotides: 13. CDR1 and CDR2 (germline): DFQATT, SNEGSKA (reference sequence). The CDR3 covers 15 residues. CDR3 DNA sequence: TGCAGTGCTAGTACTCAAGCGGGAGGTCGCCTGGAGCAGTACTTC. The encoded protein is CSASTQAGGRLEQYF.

The J gene is TRBJ1-3, the V gene TRBV29-1; D ambiguous. The V gene lost 2 bases and the J gene lost 6 bases, with 5 bases spanning the gap. The germline gives CDR1 SQVTM, CDR2 ANQGSEA. There are 11 residues in the CDR3. The CDR3 nucleotides read TGCAGCGTTGAAATCAAAAACACCATATATTTT. Protein sequence: CSVEIKNTIYF. Supplemented by reference TRBV29-1 and TRBJ1-3, the full variable domain reads SAVISQKPSRDICQRGTSLTIQCQVDSQVTMMFWYRQQPGQSLTLIATANQGSEATYESGFVIDKFPISRPNLTFSTLTVSNMSPEDSSIYLCSVEIKNTIYFGEGSWLTVV.

This clonotype has more than one count but fewer than ten. V is TRBV3-1 and J is TRBJ1-4; 7 nucleotides agree with TRBD1. With 4 bases clipped from V and 5 bases from J, the junction kept 7 bases outside the gene matches. The CDR3 contains 15 residues. Germline assignment: CDR1 LGHDT and CDR2 YNNKEL (reference sequence). CDR3 protein: CASSPPGQRNEKLFF. CDR3 bases: TGTGCCAGCAGCCCTCCGGGACAGAGAAATGAAAAACTGTTTTTT. Full variable domain (missing parts from reference TRBV3-1 and TRBJ1-4): DTAVSQTPKYLVTQMGNDKSIKCEQNLGHDTMYWYKQDSKKFLKIMFSYNNKELIINETVPNRFSPKSPDKAHLNLHINSLELGDSAVYFCASSPPGQRNEKLFFGSGTQLSVL.

There are a few counts of this clonotype. This chain links TRBV4-3 with TRBJ2-4; 7 positions agree with TRBD1. V trimming: 4 bases; J trimming: 9 bases; junction bases outside the gene matches: 12. CDR3 length: 15 amino acids. Germline V gene lookup returns CDR1 LGHNA and CDR2 YSLEER. The CDR3 sequence: CASSRQQGRGSIQYF. For the CDR3, the DNA is TGCGCCAGCAGCCGCCAACAGGGGAGAGGAAGCATTCAGTACTTC.

This clonotype was counted between two and nine times. The rearrangement joins TRBV6-5 to TRBJ2-7; 8 nucleotides agree with TRBD1. The CDR3 length is 14 residues. V was clipped by 6 bases and J by 2 bases; unmatched bases: 6. Germline CDR1 is MNHEY and CDR2 is SVGAGI. The CDR3 nucleotides are TGTGCCAGCAGACCCGGGACAGGTGCCTACGAGCAGTACTTC. It specifies CASRPGTGAYEQYF.

V is TRBV6-5 and J is TRBJ2-2; 13 nucleotides match TRBD2. CDR3 length equals 16 residues. V shed 6 bases and J 5 bases; nucleotides not matched to a gene: 6. Germline V CDR1 and CDR2: MNHEY, SVGAGI. CDR3 DNA sequence: TGTGCCAGCAGCCAGACTAGCGGGAGGCCAACCGGGGAGCTGTTTTTT. Amino acids: CASSQTSGRPTGELFF.

This clonotype has a handful of counts. The chain employs TRBV11-2 and TRBJ2-3, with unresolved D. Germline V CDR1 and CDR2: SGHAT, FQNNGV. The CDR3 is 14 residues long. The V end lost 1 base, the J end lost 6 bases, and 11 bases lay between the germline ends. CDR3 sequence: CASSLAPYTDTQYF. In DNA form, the CDR3 reads TGTGCCAGCAGCTTAGCCCCATATACCGATACGCAGTATTTT.

This sequence joins TRBV7-6 and TRBJ2-3, with 7 nucleotides matching TRBD1. CDR1 is SGHVS, CDR2 FNYEAQ, per germline. With 6 bases clipped from V and 1 base from J, the junction kept 1 base outside the gene matches. CDR3 length: 13 amino acids. The CDR3 DNA sequence: TGTGCCAGCAGAGGACAGGGCACAGATACGCAGTATTTT. As protein: CASRGQGTDTQYF.

Only one count was recorded for this clonotype. The chain couples TRBV20-1 to TRBJ2-1; no definite D call. Germline CDR1 and CDR2: DFQATT and SNEGSKA (reference sequence). Trimming left V 0 bases short and J 6 bases short, with 12 bases between. The CDR3 contains 14 residues. In DNA form, the CDR3 reads TGCAGTGCTAGAGATTGGCCGAACTTCAATGAGCAGTTCTTC. It encodes CSARDWPNFNEQFF.

This clonotype has at least ten counts. V is TRBV29-1 and J is TRBJ1-5, with 10 bases lining up with TRBD1. With 7 bases clipped from V and 2 bases from J, the junction kept 2 bases outside the gene matches. This CDR3 spans 13 amino acids. CDR1 is SQVTM, CDR2 ANQGSEA, per germline. The CDR3 here is CSAGQGGNQPQHF. The CDR3 region has the DNA TGCAGCGCAGGACAGGGGGGCAATCAGCCCCAGCATTTT.

The chain combines TRBV4-3 with TRBJ2-5; the D gene is possibly TRBD2 (6 bases). V dropped 0 bases and J dropped 5 bases, with 13 bases sitting between them. This CDR3 spans 15 amino acids. CDR1 LGHNA and CDR2 YSLEER come from the germline V gene. The CDR3 here is CASSQDMWEEETQYF. CDR3 DNA: TGCGCCAGCAGCCAAGACATGTGGGAGGAGGAGACCCAGTACTTC.

This clonotype was seen only a few times. The chain recombines TRBV14 with TRBJ1-6; no clear D gene. The CDR3 runs to 14 residues. Trimming pared 0 bases from V and 7 bases from J, leaving 7 bases between. Germline V lookup: CDR1 SGHDN, CDR2 FVKESK. The CDR3 here is CASSQDRRNSPLHF. In nucleotides, the CDR3 is TGTGCCAGCAGCCAAGATAGGCGGAATTCACCCCTCCACTTT.

This clonotype was seen only a few times. V and J are TRBV4-2 and TRBJ1-1, with TRBD1 as a possible D gene (5 bases). Germline values: CDR1 LGHNA, CDR2 YNFKEQ. The length of the CDR3 is 14 residues. With 0 bases removed from V and 5 bases from J, the gap between germline ends came to 10 bases. Here the CDR3 DNA reads TGTGCCAGCAGCCAAGATTCAGGGAATACTGAAGCTTTCTTT. Its translation: CASSQDSGNTEAFF.